The T cell receptor (beta chain) described here comes from a study of T cells after yellow fever vaccination. Study summary: Fractions containing few cells were prepared with SMART-Seq v4 Ultra Low Input.

This clonotype was picked up many times. Its antigen is as yet unknown. Regarding the study as a whole: A small share of clonotypes appeared in both CD4 and CD8 compartments.

With 3 bases removed from V and 1 base from J, the gap between germline ends came to 6 bases. CDR3 size: 13 residues. Germline CDR1 and CDR2: MRHNA and SNTAGT. MiXCR, run by TCRdb on the 5' RACE reads, gives a single entry per CDR3 protein. The table lists 310,000 or so distinct CDR3 sequences, around 4% of them singletons. The material sequenced was PBMCs, taken on the day of the yellow fever booster vaccination. This receptor was taken from a man between 18 and 35 years old who received the YFV17D yellow fever vaccine. This sequence joins TRBV6-4 and TRBJ1-1; D may be TRBD1 (5 bases). CDR3 sequence reads: CASSEGENTEAFF. CDR3 DNA: TGTGCCAGCAGTGAAGGGGAGAACACTGAAGCTTTCTTT.